The TCR beta chain described here comes from a study of vaccination and CD4 T cells after COVID-19. Noted treatment: approximately 10-day PBMC culture with coronavirus spike peptide pools or control peptides (ViraFEST assay). Under the ViraFEST approach, antigen-specific T cells were expanded with peptide pools and TCRs subsequently sequenced. This clonotype was detected a few times. The antigen remains undetermined. With the Oncomine TCR Beta short-read assay, DNA from cultured CD4+ T cells was sequenced. TCRdb itself ran the PCR reads through MiXCR, one entry per CDR3 protein. The profile shows about 15,000 distinct CDR3 sequences, less than 70% of them singletons. This specimen consisted of CD4+ T cells from blood, cultured in vitro, obtained before SARS-CoV-2 vaccination. This TCR was recovered from a human donor who had recovered from COVID-19.

The CDR3, as DNA: TGTGCCAGCAGCGTTACAGGGTCTTCTGGCTACACCTTC. Translation: CASSVTGSSGYTF. The chain is built from TRBV7-9 and TRBJ1-2, with a weak D call TRBD1 (6 bases). Germline V gives CDR1 SEHNR, CDR2 FQNEAQ (reference sequence). Trimming left V 5 bases short and J 7 bases short, with 14 bases between. The CDR3 is made up of 13 amino acids.